Following are 27 T cell receptor beta chains from one sample sequenced in a study of cytomegalovirus exposure and HLA in healthy donors. Primers: 60 Vbeta forward and 13 Jbeta reverse. The assay was immunoSEQ multiplex PCR, and TCRdb's table has in-frame clones only and misses some. Among over 110,000 clones listed, 79% were seen once. Sequences were obtained from PBMCs. The receptors here all came from a female donor in good health and CMV-seronegative.

A word on this clone: An end of the junction differs from the germline gene, which may be a read error. V gene TRBV18 combines with J gene TRBJ2-5; 8 positions agree with TRBD2. CDR1 and CDR2 from the germline V gene are KGHSH and LQKENI. The CDR3 is made up of 15 amino acids. The CDR3 sequence: CASSPLRGGQETQYF. CDR3 in DNA: TGTGCCAGCTCGCCACTCCGGGGGGGCCAGGAGACCCAGTACTTC.

The chain joins TRBV19 to TRBJ1-1; no firm D call. Germline V lookup: CDR1 LNHDA, CDR2 SQIVND (reference sequence). CDR3 length equals 14 residues. V shed 5 bases and J shed 1 base, with 11 bases lying between them. CDR3 loop: CASSLPVGNTEAFF. The DNA for the CDR3 is TGTGCCAGTAGTTTGCCGGTCGGGAACACTGAAGCTTTCTTT. Drawing the rest from reference TRBV19 and TRBJ1-1, the complete variable domain is DGGITQSPKYLFRKEGQNVTLSCEQNLNHDAMYWYRQDPGQGLRLIYYSQIVNDFQKGDIAEGYSVSREKKESFPLTVTSAQKNPTAFYLCASSLPVGNTEAFFGQGTRLTVV.

The DNA of the CDR3 is TGTGCCAGCAGCTTCACCAGGGACGGGGAGCTGTTTTTT. Its translation is CASSFTRDGELFF. The gene calls are TRBV7-3 and TRBJ2-2, with a weak D call TRBD1 (5 bases). Trimming removed 3 bases at V and 7 bases at J, with 9 bases between. The germline CDR1 and CDR2 sequences are SGHTA and FQGTGA. The CDR3 length is 13 residues.

The chain joins TRBV6-6 to TRBJ2-3; D is uncertain. Germline V gene sequence: CDR1 MNHNY, CDR2 SVGAGI (reference sequence). V lost 4 bases and J 5 bases, leaving 10 bases between the germline ends. The CDR3 totals 13 residues. The CDR3: CASSSPVGDTQYF. The DNA of the CDR3 is TGTGCCAGCAGTTCTCCCGTCGGAGATACGCAGTATTTT.

V and J are TRBV5-1 and TRBJ2-5; 9 bases are shared with TRBD1. The end of the DNA is better explained by TRBJ2-7, so the J call may be wrong. This CDR3 has 16 residues. Germline V gene lookup returns CDR1 SGHRS and CDR2 YFSETQ. The CDR3 DNA reads as TGCGCCAGCGGCCCGACAGGGGGACCCCCGGAGGGCGAGCAGTACTTC. Translating it yields CASGPTGGPPEGEQYF.

There are a few counts of this clone. The DNA of the CDR3 is TGTGCCAGCTCAGGAGGCAGGGGGCAAGATGAAAAACTGTTTTTT. Translated, it gives CASSGGRGQDEKLFF. The V call is TRBV18, the J call TRBJ1-4; the match to TRBD1 covers 8 bases. Trimming at V came to 5 bases and at J to 6 bases, leaving 8 bases not matched to a gene. CDR3 length: 15 amino acids. CDR1 and CDR2 (germline): KGHSH, LQKENI.

The chain is built from TRBV30 and TRBJ2-7; D gene ambiguous. CDR3 length equals 13 residues. Trimming cost V 3 bases and J 4 bases, with 13 bases left between them. From germline, CDR1 is GTSNPN and CDR2 SVGIG (reference sequence). CDR3 loop: CAWSSEESYEQYF. The CDR3 DNA is TGTGCCTGGAGCTCCGAAGAGTCATACGAGCAGTACTTC.

The rearrangement joins TRBV5-6 to TRBJ2-2, with 9 positions matching TRBD1. The CDR3 contains 15 residues. V lost 3 bases, J lost 6 bases, and 6 bases stayed unmatched. Germline CDR1 reads SGHDT; CDR2 reads YYEEEE. The DNA for the CDR3 is TGTGCCAGCAGCTACAGACAGGGGGGGTCCGGGGAGCTGTTTTTT. This translates into CASSYRQGGSGELFF.

This chain joins TRBV19 and TRBJ1-5; D is possibly TRBD1 (5 bases). V was trimmed by 1 base and J by 0 bases, leaving 7 bases between them. The CDR3 contains 15 residues. The germline CDR1 and CDR2 sequences are LNHDA and SQIVND (reference sequence). CDR3 sequence (DNA): TGTGCCAGTAGTATAGCCGACAGTAGCAATCAGCCCCAGCATTTT. Translated, it gives CASSIADSSNQPQHF. Combining the CDR3 with reference TRBV19 and TRBJ1-5 gives the whole variable domain DGGITQSPKYLFRKEGQNVTLSCEQNLNHDAMYWYRQDPGQGLRLIYYSQIVNDFQKGDIAEGYSVSREKKESFPLTVTSAQKNPTAFYLCASSIADSSNQPQHFGDGTRLSIL.

The chain couples TRBV29-1 to TRBJ1-5, with a possible D match to TRBD1 (6 bases). CDR1 is SQVTM, CDR2 ANQGSEA, per germline. V lost 7 bases and J lost 1, with 11 bases in between. CDR3 length equals 13 residues. As DNA, the CDR3 is TGCAGCGGATCCCAGGGGAGCAATCAGCCCCAGCATTTT. Its protein is CSGSQGSNQPQHF.

This sequence joins TRBV29-1 and TRBJ1-1, with TRBD1 as a possible D gene (5 bases). This CDR3 region has 14 residues. Germline V gives CDR1 SQVTM, CDR2 ANQGSEA. In DNA, the CDR3 is TGCAGTGCAGCTTCACGGGGGGGGGACACTGAAGCTTTCTTT. This codes for CSAASRGGDTEAFF.

The chain links TRBV7-2 to TRBJ1-6; the D is unclear. The V gene's germline CDR1 is SGHTA and CDR2 FQGNSA. The CDR3 sequence is 13 residues long. Trimming removed 5 bases from V and 10 bases from J, with 12 bases in between. The CDR3: CASSRGSRSPLHF. In nucleotides, the CDR3 is TGTGCCAGCAGCCGGGGTTCTCGCTCACCCCTCCACTTT.

The chain links TRBV5-1 to TRBJ1-1, with 8 bases matching TRBD1. The V gene end was trimmed by 0 bases and the J gene end by 3 bases; junction bases not matched to a gene: 7. In germline, CDR1 is SGHRS, CDR2 YFSETQ. The CDR3 is 16 residues long. The CDR3 sequence is CASSLEGQGADTEAFF. As DNA, the CDR3 is TGCGCCAGCAGCTTGGAAGGACAGGGAGCGGACACTGAAGCTTTCTTT.

The chain couples TRBV10-3 to TRBJ2-7, with TRBD2 matching 8 bases. With 2 bases clipped from V and 0 bases from J, the junction kept 9 bases outside the gene matches. CDR1 is ENHRY and CDR2 is SYGVKD in the germline V gene. The CDR3 is made up of 17 amino acids. The CDR3 region is CAISEALAGPSSYEQYF. The CDR3 coding sequence is TGTGCCATCAGTGAGGCGCTAGCGGGTCCTAGCTCCTACGAGCAGTACTTC.

The rearrangement joins TRBV30 to TRBJ1-2; 9 positions agree with TRBD1. The CDR3 has 13 amino acids. V gave up 0 bases and J gave up 8 bases; unmatched junction bases: 4. Germline V lookup: CDR1 GTSNPN, CDR2 SVGIG (reference sequence). CDR3 sequence (DNA): TGTGCCTGGAGTGTGATGGGACAGGGCGGCTACACCTTC. It translates to CAWSVMGQGGYTF.

This CDR3 reads CASSYGAGGGDYGYTF. In DNA form, the CDR3 reads TGTGCCAGCAGTTACGGGGCCGGGGGGGGAGACTATGGCTACACCTTC. The gene calls are TRBV6-6 and TRBJ1-2; possible D gene TRBD1, 5 bases. Trimming stripped 2 bases from V and 3 bases from J, with 16 bases between. CDR1 and CDR2 (germline): MNHNY, SVGAGI (reference sequence). This CDR3 is built from 16 residues.

The chain is built from TRBV25-1 and TRBJ2-7; possible D gene TRBD1, 6 bases. Germline V lookup: CDR1 MGHDK, CDR2 SYGVNS. V was cut by 3 bases and J by 3 bases, with 12 bases left in between. The CDR3 consists of 14 residues. The CDR3 nucleotides are TGTGCCAGCAGTGAGCCCGGACAGCACTACGAGCAGTACTTC. Protein sequence: CASSEPGQHYEQYF.

The V gene is TRBV15, the J gene TRBJ1-4, with a weak D call TRBD1 (5 bases). Germline V CDR1 and CDR2: LNHNV, YYDKDF (reference sequence). The CDR3 sequence is 16 residues long. V lost 4 bases and J 4 bases, leaving 16 bases between the germline ends. CDR3 in DNA: TGTGCCACCAGCATCGGGGAGGGGCAGTATAATGAAAAACTGTTTTTT. It is translated as CATSIGEGQYNEKLFF.

As to this clone: Germline is not matched at one junction end, which may reflect a read error. The genes are TRBV30 and TRBJ2-2, with 9 bases lining up with TRBD2. Germline V gives CDR1 GTSNPN, CDR2 SVGIG (reference sequence). The CDR3 extends over 12 amino acids. Here the CDR3 reads CARRRGGEELFF. The CDR3 region has the DNA TGTGCCCGGAGGCGGGGGGGGGAGGAGCTGTTTTTT.

Concerning this clone: Within the sample, other DNA sequences also encode this same CDR3. The gene calls are TRBV11-2 and TRBJ2-3; 11 bases align to TRBD2. The CDR3 loop spans 16 amino acids. Germline loops: CDR1 SGHAT, CDR2 FQNNGV. Unmatched junction bases numbered 6, after V lost 5 bases and J lost 2 bases. The CDR3 sequence: CASSRGLAGLTDTQYF. The CDR3 nucleotides are TGTGCCAGCAGCAGAGGACTAGCGGGCCTCACAGATACGCAGTATTTT.

V is TRBV7-2 and J is TRBJ2-7, with 11 nucleotides matching TRBD1. V lost 7 bases and J lost 3; bases outside the gene matches: 8. The CDR3 totals 15 residues. Germline CDR1 is SGHTA and CDR2 is FQGNSA. The CDR3 nucleotides are TGTGCCAGCAACCCATTCGGGACAGGGGGCTACGAGCAGTACTTC. Its protein is CASNPFGTGGYEQYF.

The chain couples TRBV19 to TRBJ1-1; weak D call: TRBD1 (6 bases). V lost 2 bases and J 1 base, leaving 14 bases between the germline ends. From germline, CDR1 is LNHDA and CDR2 SQIVND (reference sequence). This CDR3 has 16 amino acids. The CDR3 DNA follows: TGTGCCAGTAGTATAAGACAGGAATCGGGGAACACTGAAGCTTTCTTT. It translates to CASSIRQESGNTEAFF. Supplemented by reference TRBV19 and TRBJ1-1, the full variable domain reads DGGITQSPKYLFRKEGQNVTLSCEQNLNHDAMYWYRQDPGQGLRLIYYSQIVNDFQKGDIAEGYSVSREKKESFPLTVTSAQKNPTAFYLCASSIRQESGNTEAFFGQGTRLTVV.

Points on this clone: Relative to the germline gene, one junction end is altered; a read error may explain this. The chain employs TRBV15 and TRBJ1-2; TRBD1 matches 8 bases. The CDR3 extends over 13 amino acids. Germline V gene sequence: CDR1 LNHNV, CDR2 YYDKDF (reference sequence). Here the CDR3 reads CAASRDRSYGYTF. As DNA, the CDR3 is TGTGCCGCCAGCAGGGACAGGTCGTATGGCTACACCTTC. The complete variable domain, with remaining parts taken from reference TRBV15 and TRBJ1-2, reads DAMVIQNPRYQVTQFGKPVTLSCSQTLNHNVMYWYQQKSSQAPKLLFHYYDKDFNNEADTPDNFQSRRPNTSFCFLDIRSPGLGDTAMYLCAASRDRSYGYTFGSGTRLTVV.

V and J are TRBV7-2 and TRBJ2-3, with D perhaps TRBD2 (5 bases). CDR1 is SGHTA and CDR2 is FQGNSA in the germline V gene. There are 14 residues in the CDR3. V was cut by 7 bases and J by 3 bases, with 14 bases left in between. CDR3 protein: CASTRLSSTDTQYF. The CDR3 region has the DNA TGTGCCAGCACACGACTATCTAGTACAGATACGCAGTATTTT.

The chain joins TRBV6-5 to TRBJ2-3; perhaps TRBD1 as D (6 bases). This CDR3 comprises 14 residues. Germline CDR1 is MNHEY and CDR2 is SVGAGI. The V end lost 5 bases, the J end lost 4 bases, and 13 bases lay between the germline ends. The CDR3 here is CASSRGGRSDTQYF. In nucleotides, the CDR3 is TGTGCCAGCAGTAGAGGGGGTCGCTCAGATACGCAGTATTTT.

This clone was counted a single time. The chain carries TRBV4-3 and TRBJ2-4; D uncertain. The CDR3 consists of 14 residues. Germline CDR1 reads LGHNA; CDR2 reads YSLEER. V was shortened by 2 bases and J by 0 bases, with 5 bases between the two germline ends. The CDR3: CASSQRLAKNIQYF. As DNA, the CDR3 is TGCGCCAGCAGCCAAAGACTAGCCAAAAACATTCAGTACTTC.

The J gene is TRBJ2-2, the V gene TRBV5-1; 11 bases match TRBD1. The CDR3 has 15 residues. Germline V CDR1 and CDR2: SGHRS, YFSETQ. J lost 3 bases, V lost 3 bases, and 1 base had no gene match. CDR3 nucleotides: TGCGCCAGCAGCTGGGGACAGGGGGACACCGGGGAGCTGTTTTTT. It codes for CASSWGQGDTGELFF.